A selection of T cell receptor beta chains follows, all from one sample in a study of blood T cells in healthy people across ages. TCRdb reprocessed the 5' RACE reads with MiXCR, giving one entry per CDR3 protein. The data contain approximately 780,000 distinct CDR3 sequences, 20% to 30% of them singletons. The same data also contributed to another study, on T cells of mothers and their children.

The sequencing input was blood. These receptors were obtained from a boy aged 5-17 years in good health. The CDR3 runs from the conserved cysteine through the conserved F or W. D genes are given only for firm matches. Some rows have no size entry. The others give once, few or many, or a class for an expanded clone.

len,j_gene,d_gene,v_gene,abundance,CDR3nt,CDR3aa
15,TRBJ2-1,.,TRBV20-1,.,TGCAGTGCTAGAGATCCATCAGGGATACACAATGAGCAGTTCTTC,CSARDPSGIHNEQFF
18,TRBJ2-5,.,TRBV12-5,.,TGTGCTAGTGGTTTGGCCAAAAGGAGGCGGGACATCCAAGAGACCCAGTACTTC,CASGLAKRRRDIQETQYF
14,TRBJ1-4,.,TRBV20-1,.,TGCAGTGCTAGGGGGCCTGCAACTAATGAAAAACTGTTTTTT,CSARGPATNEKLFF
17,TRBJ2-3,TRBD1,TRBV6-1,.,TGTGCCAGCAGTGAAATTTTGGGGACAGGGGCCCGGTTTGCGCAGTATTTT,CASSEILGTGARFAQYF
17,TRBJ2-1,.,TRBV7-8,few,TGTGCCAGCAGCTCTCGGGCGGGGCCAAGCTCCTACAATGAGCAGTTCTTC,CASSSRAGPSSYNEQFF
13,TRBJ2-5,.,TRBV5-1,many,TGCGCCAGCAGCTTCACAGCCCAAGAGACCCAGTACTTC,CASSFTAQETQYF
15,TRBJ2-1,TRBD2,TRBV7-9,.,TGTGCCAGCAGCCTCCCTAGCGGGGGGTACAATGAGCAGTTCTTC,CASSLPSGGYNEQFF
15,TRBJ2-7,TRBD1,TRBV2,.,TGTGCCAGCAGTGAAGACAGGGGGTCGCCCTACGAGCAGTACTTC,CASSEDRGSPYEQYF
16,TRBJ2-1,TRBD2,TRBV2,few,TGTGCCAGCAGTACGGGACTAGCGGGGGGGGACAATGAGCAGTTCTTC,CASSTGLAGGDNEQFF
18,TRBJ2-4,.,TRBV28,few,TGTGCCAGCAGTAATCTGGACTCAACGGGTGGAGCCAAAAACATTCAGTACTTC,CASSNLDSTGGAKNIQYF
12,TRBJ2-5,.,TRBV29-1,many,TGCAGCGTTGTGGGGATTCAAGAGACCCAGTACTTC,CSVVGIQETQYF
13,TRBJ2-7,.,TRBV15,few,TGTGCCACCAGCAGAGATGGGCCTTACGAGCAGTACTTC,CATSRDGPYEQYF
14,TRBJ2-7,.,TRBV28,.,TGTGCCAGCAGGTCAGGAGGACGGGCCTACGAGCAGTACTTC,CASRSGGRAYEQYF
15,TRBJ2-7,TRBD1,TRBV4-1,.,TGCGCCAGCAGCCAAAGACAGGGTGGTGGCTACGAGCAGTACTTC,CASSQRQGGGYEQYF
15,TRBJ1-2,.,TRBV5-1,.,TGCGCCAGCAGCGGCGGTGACAGGTTCGGCTATGGCTACACCTTC,CASSGGDRFGYGYTF
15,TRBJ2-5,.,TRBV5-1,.,TGCGCCAGCAGCTTGTACGATAGGGACCAAGAGACCCAGTACTTC,CASSLYDRDQETQYF
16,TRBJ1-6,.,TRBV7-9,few,TGTGCCAGCAGCTTAGCTTCGGGTTACTTCGGTTCACCCCTCCACTTT,CASSLASGYFGSPLHF
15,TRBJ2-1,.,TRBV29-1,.,TGCAGCGTTGCTCCGGGACTGCCACCGGGAAAATGGCAGTTCTTC,CSVAPGLPPGKWQFF
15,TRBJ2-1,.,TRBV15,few,TGTGCCACCAGCAGAGATCTAATGGCTTACAATGAGCAGTTCTTC,CATSRDLMAYNEQFF
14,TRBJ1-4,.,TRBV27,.,TGTGCCAGCAGGCCAACAGGGTATCGTGAAAAACTGTTTTTT,CASRPTGYREKLFF
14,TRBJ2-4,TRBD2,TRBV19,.,TGTGCCAGTAGTAGTCCGGGCGGGGGAAGCATTCAGTACTTC,CASSSPGGGSIQYF
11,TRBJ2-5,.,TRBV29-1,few,TGCAGCGGGGGAAAACAAGAGACCCAGTACTTC,CSGGKQETQYF
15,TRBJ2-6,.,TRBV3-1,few,TGTGCCAGCAGCCTCGACAGTACTGGGGCCAACGTCCTGACTTTC,CASSLDSTGANVLTF
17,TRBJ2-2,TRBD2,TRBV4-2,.,TGTGCCAGCAGCCAAGAGGGGGGACTAGCGAACACCGGGGAGCTGTTTTTT,CASSQEGGLANTGELFF
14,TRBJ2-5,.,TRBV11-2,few,TGTGCCAGCAGCTTCGCAGGGGTCGTGAAGACCCAGTACTTC,CASSFAGVVKTQYF
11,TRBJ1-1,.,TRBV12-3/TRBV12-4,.,TGTGCCAGCAGTTTTTCGGGTGAAGCTTTCTTT,CASSFSGEAFF
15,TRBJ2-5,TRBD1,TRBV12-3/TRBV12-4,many,TGTGCCAGCAGTTTCCCTGGGACAGGGAGAGAGACCCAGTACTTC,CASSFPGTGRETQYF
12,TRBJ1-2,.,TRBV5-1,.,TGCGGCAGCAGCCCCCAAGGAAGGGGCTACACCTTC,CGSSPQGRGYTF
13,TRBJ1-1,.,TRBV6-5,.,TGTGCCAGCAGTCGACGCTTGGACACTGAAGCTTTCTTT,CASSRRLDTEAFF
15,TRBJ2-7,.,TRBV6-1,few,TGTGCCAGCTCCCCCGCTAGCGTTAGCTCCTACGAGCAGTACTTC,CASSPASVSSYEQYF
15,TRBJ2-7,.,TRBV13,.,TGTGCCAGCAGTTCCCGGGACGGGACCTCCTACGAGCAGTACTTC,CASSSRDGTSYEQYF
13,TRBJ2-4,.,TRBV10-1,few,TGCGCCAGCAGTGACATGGATACAAACATTCAGTACTTC,CASSDMDTNIQYF
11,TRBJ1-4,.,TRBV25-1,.,TGTGCCAGCAGTGAATATGAAAAACTGTTTTTT,CASSEYEKLFF
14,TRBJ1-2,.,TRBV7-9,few,TGTGCCAGCAGCTCCCTGAACGGGGACTATGGCTACACCTTC,CASSSLNGDYGYTF
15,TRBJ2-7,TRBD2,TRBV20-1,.,TGCAGTGCTAGGAGGGCCGGGACTAGCCTGTACGAGCAGTACTTC,CSARRAGTSLYEQYF
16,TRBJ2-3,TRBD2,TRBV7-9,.,TGTGCCAGCAGCTTATACCAGCGGGGGGACACAGATACGCAGTATTTT,CASSLYQRGDTDTQYF
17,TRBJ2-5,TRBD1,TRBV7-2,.,TGTGCCAGCAGCTTAGCAGGCAGCACACAGGGGTGGGAGACCCAGTACTTC,CASSLAGSTQGWETQYF
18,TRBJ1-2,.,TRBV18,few,TGTGCCAGCTCATCTAGTTCCGGCGTGAGGTTAGCTAACTATGGCTACACCTTC,CASSSSSGVRLANYGYTF
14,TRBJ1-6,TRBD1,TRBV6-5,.,TGTGCCAGCAGCGAGACGGCAGGGACAGGGACGGCCCACTTT,CASSETAGTGTAHF
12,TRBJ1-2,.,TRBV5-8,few,TGTGCCAGCAGCTTCGGGGGTCATGGCTACACCTTC,CASSFGGHGYTF
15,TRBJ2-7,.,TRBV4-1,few,TGCGCCAGCAGCCAATCCAGTGACTGGAGGGTCGAGCAGTACTTC,CASSQSSDWRVEQYF
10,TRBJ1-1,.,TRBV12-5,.,TGTGCTAGTGGTTTGCAGGGAACTTTCTTT,CASGLQGTFF
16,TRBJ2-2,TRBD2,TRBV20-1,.,TGCAGTGCCAGGAGAGCGGGGGGTTCATTGACCGGGGAGCTGTTTTTT,CSARRAGGSLTGELFF
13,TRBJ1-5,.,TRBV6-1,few,TGTGCCAGCAGTGAGCAAGGGAGTCAGCCCCAGCATTTT,CASSEQGSQPQHF
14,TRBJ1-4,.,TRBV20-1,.,TGCAGTGCCCGGTCGACGGCAACTAATGAAAAACTGTTTTTT,CSARSTATNEKLFF
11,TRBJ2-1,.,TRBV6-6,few,TGTGCCAGCAGCCCAGTGGGGGAGCAGTTCTTC,CASSPVGEQFF
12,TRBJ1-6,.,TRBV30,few,TGTGCCTGGAGTGACAGGGATTCACCCCTCCACTTT,CAWSDRDSPLHF
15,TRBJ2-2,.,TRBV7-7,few,TGTGCTAGCAGCTTAGGGCAGTTGGCCACCGGGGAGCTGTTTTTT,CASSLGQLATGELFF
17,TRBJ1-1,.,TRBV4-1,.,TGCGCCAGCAGCCCCTGGGGGAAACCCAATCGGAACACTGAAGCTTTCTTT,CASSPWGKPNRNTEAFF
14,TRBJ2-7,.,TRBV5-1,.,TGCGCCAGCAGCCAAGCCCGACCGGACTACGAGCAGTACTTC,CASSQARPDYEQYF
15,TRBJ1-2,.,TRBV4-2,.,TGTGCCAGCAGCCAAGAACGCAAGATCGAAGCGGCTACTGCCTTC,CASSQERKIEAATAF
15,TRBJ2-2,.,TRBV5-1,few,TGCGCCAGCAGCTCCTACAGGGCGAGCACCGGGGAGCTGTTTTTT,CASSSYRASTGELFF
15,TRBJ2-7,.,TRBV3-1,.,TGTGCCAGCAGCCAGGGACGGGGAATCGGATACGAGCAGTACTTC,CASSQGRGIGYEQYF
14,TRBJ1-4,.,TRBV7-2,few,TGTGCCAGCAGCTTAGAGACCAGGGGTGAAAAACTGTTTTTT,CASSLETRGEKLFF
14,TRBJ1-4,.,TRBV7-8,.,TGTGCCAGCAGCTATCGGGGGAAGGGAGAAAAACTGTTTTTT,CASSYRGKGEKLFF
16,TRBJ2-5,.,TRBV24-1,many,TGTGCCACCAGTGACTACGGTAGCGGTGGGGGAGAGACCCAGTACTTC,CATSDYGSGGGETQYF